Sequencing of this T cell receptor (beta chain) was carried out in a study of T cells of healthy individuals. Trimming stripped 2 bases from V and 5 bases from J, with 9 bases between. This CDR3 contains 14 residues. Germline CDR1 and CDR2: SGHTA and FQGTGA. This clonotype was seen a handful of times. From the 5' RACE reads, TCRdb called clonotypes with MiXCR, one entry per CDR3 protein. The sample records approximately 89,000 distinct CDR3 sequences, approximately 5.4% being singletons. This sequence originates from a female donor in good health. The rearrangement joins TRBV7-3 to TRBJ2-2, with D perhaps TRBD2 (5 bases). The CDR3 spells CASSLGEGTGELFF. The CDR3 coding sequence is TGTGCCAGCAGCTTAGGAGAGGGAACCGGGGAGCTGTTTTTT. The variable domain in full, with the rest retrieved from reference TRBV7-3 and TRBJ2-2, is GAGVSQTPSNKVTEKGKYVELRCDPISGHTALYWYRQSLGQGPEFLIYFQGTGAADDSGLPNDRFFAVRPEGSVSTLKIQRTERGDSAVYLCASSLGEGTGELFFGEGSRLTVL.